Below, 5 T cell receptor beta chains from the same sample are listed, as sequenced in a study of identical twins. TCRdb re-called the 5' RACE reads through MiXCR, storing one row per CDR3 protein. In the table there are some 1,600,000 distinct CDR3 sequences, less than 40% of which are singletons. The sequenced sample was cord blood. These TCRs come from a newborn girl in good health.

This clonotype was seen a few times. J is TRBJ2-1 and V is TRBV24-1, with 7 bases aligning to TRBD1. Germline V CDR1 and CDR2: KGHDR, SFDVKD. V lost 3 bases to trimming and J lost 8 bases; unmatched junction nucleotides: 12. This CDR3 has 16 residues. CDR3 in amino acids: CATSDSRGQLRDEQFF. As DNA, the CDR3 is TGTGCCACCAGTGATAGTAGGGGACAGCTCCGCGATGAGCAGTTCTTC.

The chain has TRBV6-2 or TRBV6-3 and TRBJ2-1; TRBD1 or TRBD2 may be the D gene (6 bases each). The CDR3 runs 12 residues. Trimming shortened V by 10 bases and J by 9 bases, and 16 bases separated the two germline ends. CDR1 is MNHEY, CDR2 SVGEGT, per germline. DNA of the CDR3: TGTGCCACCAAGGGGGGCGTGGGTGAGCAGTTCTTC. This gives the protein CATKGGVGEQFF.

The rearrangement links TRBV30 to TRBJ1-2; D ambiguous. Germline CDR1 reads GTSNPN; CDR2 reads SVGIG (reference sequence). This CDR3 is built from 11 residues. V lost 3 bases, J lost 5 bases, and 7 bases lay in between. CDR3 nucleotide sequence: TGTGCCTGGAGAGTAGGGTATGGCTACACCTTC. It specifies CAWRVGYGYTF.

The genes are TRBV7-2 and TRBJ1-6, with 7 nucleotides matching TRBD1. Germline V lookup: CDR1 SGHTA, CDR2 FQGNSA. Trimming at V came to 5 bases and at J to 7 bases, leaving 8 bases not matched to a gene. This CDR3 spans 15 amino acids. The CDR3 region has the DNA TGTGCCAGCAGCCCCCGACAGGGTGCAAATTCACCCCTCCACTTT. Its protein is CASSPRQGANSPLHF.

This clonotype was recorded only once. Sequence at one end of the junction differs from germline and may be a read error. The chain links TRBV6-1 to TRBJ1-2; TRBD1 is a possible D gene (5 bases). CDR1 and CDR2 from the germline V gene are MNHNS and SASEGT. CDR3 length: 13 amino acids. Here the CDR3 reads CASIQGLDGGHTF. In DNA, the CDR3 is TGTGCCAGCATTCAGGGTTTAGACGGTGGCCACACCTTC.